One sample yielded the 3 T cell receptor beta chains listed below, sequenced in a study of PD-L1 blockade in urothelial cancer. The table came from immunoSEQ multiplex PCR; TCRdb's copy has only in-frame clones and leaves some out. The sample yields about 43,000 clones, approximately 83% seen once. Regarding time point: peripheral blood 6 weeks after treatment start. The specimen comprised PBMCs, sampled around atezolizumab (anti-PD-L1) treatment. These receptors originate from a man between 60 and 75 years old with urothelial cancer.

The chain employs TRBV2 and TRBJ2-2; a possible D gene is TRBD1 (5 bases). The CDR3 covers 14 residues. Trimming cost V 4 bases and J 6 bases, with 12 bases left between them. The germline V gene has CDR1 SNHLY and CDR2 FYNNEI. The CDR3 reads CASSADRRAGELFF. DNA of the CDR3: TGTGCCAGCAGTGCAGACAGACGGGCCGGGGAGCTGTTTTTT. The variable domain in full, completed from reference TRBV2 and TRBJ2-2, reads EPEVTQTPSHQVTQMGQEVILRCVPISNHLYFYWYRQILGQKVEFLVSFYNNEISEKSEIFDDQFSVERPDGSNFTLKIRSTKLEDSAMYFCASSADRRAGELFFGEGSRLTVL.

The DNA of the CDR3 is TGTGCCAGCAGTGCAACCACAAACAGTGACGCAGGGCCCCAGCATTTT. As protein: CASSATTNSDAGPQHF. This chain joins TRBV2 and TRBJ1-5; no clear D gene. The CDR3 runs to 16 residues. Germline V lookup: CDR1 SNHLY, CDR2 FYNNEI. Between the trimmed V and J ends, which lost 4 bases and 9 bases, there was a span of 22 bases. Combining the CDR3 with reference TRBV2 and TRBJ1-5 gives the whole variable domain EPEVTQTPSHQVTQMGQEVILRCVPISNHLYFYWYRQILGQKVEFLVSFYNNEISEKSEIFDDQFSVERPDGSNFTLKIRSTKLEDSAMYFCASSATTNSDAGPQHFGDGTRLSIL.

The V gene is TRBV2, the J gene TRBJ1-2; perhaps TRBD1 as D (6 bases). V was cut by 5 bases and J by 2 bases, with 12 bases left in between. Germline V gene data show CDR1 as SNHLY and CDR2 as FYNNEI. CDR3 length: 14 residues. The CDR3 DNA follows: TGTGCCAGCAGTCTACAGGGCCCGAACTATGGCTACACCTTC. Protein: CASSLQGPNYGYTF.